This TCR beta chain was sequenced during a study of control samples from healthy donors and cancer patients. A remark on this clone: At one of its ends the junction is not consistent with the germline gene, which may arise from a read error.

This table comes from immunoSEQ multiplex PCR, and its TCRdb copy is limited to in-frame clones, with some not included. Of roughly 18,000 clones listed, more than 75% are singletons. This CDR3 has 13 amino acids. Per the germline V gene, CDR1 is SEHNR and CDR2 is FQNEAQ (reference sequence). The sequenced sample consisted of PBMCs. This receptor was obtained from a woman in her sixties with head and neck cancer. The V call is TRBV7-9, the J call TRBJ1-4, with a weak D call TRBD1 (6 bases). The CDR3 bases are TGTGCCAGCAGCCAAGGAGCAGGGGAAAAGCTGTTTTTT. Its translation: CASSQGAGEKLFF.